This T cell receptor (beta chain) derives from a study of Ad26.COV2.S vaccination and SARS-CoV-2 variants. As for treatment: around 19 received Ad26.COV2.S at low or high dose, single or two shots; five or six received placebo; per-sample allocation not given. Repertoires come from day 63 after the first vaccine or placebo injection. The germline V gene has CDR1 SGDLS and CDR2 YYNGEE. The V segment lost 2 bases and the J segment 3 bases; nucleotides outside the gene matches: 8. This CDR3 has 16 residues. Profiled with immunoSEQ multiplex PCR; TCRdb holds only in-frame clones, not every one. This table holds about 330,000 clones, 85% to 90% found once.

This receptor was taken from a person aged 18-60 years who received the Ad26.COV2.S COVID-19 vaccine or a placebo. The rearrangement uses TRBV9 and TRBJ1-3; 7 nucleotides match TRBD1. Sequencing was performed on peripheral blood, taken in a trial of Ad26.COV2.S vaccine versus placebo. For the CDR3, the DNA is TGTGCCAGCAGCGTGGGCGACAGGGTAAGTGGAAACACCATATATTTT. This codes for CASSVGDRVSGNTIYF.